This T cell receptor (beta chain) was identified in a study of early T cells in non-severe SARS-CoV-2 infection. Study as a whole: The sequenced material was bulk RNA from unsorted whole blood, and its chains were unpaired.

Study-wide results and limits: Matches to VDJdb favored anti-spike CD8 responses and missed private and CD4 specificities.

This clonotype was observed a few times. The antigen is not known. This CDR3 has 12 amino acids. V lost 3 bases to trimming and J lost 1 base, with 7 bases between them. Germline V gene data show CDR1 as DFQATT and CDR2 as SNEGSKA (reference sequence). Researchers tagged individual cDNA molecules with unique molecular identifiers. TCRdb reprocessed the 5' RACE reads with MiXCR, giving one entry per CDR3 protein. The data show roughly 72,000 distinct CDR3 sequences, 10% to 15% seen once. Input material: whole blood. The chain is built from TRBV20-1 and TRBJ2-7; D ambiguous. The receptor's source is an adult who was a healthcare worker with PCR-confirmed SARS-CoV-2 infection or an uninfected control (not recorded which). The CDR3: CSARESSYEQYF. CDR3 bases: TGCAGTGCTAGGGAGAGTTCCTACGAGCAGTACTTC.